A single TCR beta chain is shown here with its context. The data belong to a study of cytomegalovirus exposure and HLA in healthy donors. PCR involved 60 Vbeta and 13 Jbeta primers. Sequencing was performed with immunoSEQ multiplex PCR; in TCRdb, only in-frame clones are kept and a portion is missing. This sample yields over 150,000 clones, of which around 63% are seen a single time; 4.5% belongs to the top ten. Trimming shortened V by 7 bases and J by 5 bases, and 17 bases separated the two germline ends. The CDR3 is made up of 14 amino acids. Germline V CDR1 and CDR2: LNHDA, SQIVND (reference sequence).

The chain links TRBV19 to TRBJ1-1; TRBD1 might be the D (5 bases). The sequence derives from a woman aged 18-29 years in good health and CMV-seropositive. Source material: PBMCs. The CDR3 DNA is TGTGCCAGTAAATACGGGGGTTTCGGGACTGAAGCTTTCTTT. As protein: CASKYGGFGTEAFF.